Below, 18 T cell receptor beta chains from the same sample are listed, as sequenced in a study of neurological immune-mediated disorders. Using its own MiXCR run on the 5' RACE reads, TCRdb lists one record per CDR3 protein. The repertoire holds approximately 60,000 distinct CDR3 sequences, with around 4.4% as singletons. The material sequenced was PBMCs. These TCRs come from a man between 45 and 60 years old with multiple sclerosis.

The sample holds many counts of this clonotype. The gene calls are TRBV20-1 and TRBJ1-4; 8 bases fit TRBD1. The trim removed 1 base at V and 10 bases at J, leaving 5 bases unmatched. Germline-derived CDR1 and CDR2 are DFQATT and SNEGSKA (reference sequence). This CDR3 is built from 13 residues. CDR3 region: CSARVPGGGKLFF. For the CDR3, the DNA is TGCAGTGCTAGAGTTCCAGGGGGCGGAAAACTGTTTTTT.

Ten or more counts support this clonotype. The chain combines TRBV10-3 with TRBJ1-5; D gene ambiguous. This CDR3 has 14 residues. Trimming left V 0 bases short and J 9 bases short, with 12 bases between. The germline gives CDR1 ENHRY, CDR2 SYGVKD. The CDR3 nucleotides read TGTGCCATCAGTGAGTCGGCCGGAGAAATGCCCCAGCATTTT. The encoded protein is CAISESAGEMPQHF.

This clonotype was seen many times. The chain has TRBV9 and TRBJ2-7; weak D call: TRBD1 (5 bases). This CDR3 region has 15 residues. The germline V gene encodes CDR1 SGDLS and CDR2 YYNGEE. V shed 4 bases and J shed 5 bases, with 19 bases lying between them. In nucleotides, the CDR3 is TGTGCCAGCAGCACCAACCCAGCAGGGTCCAACGAGCAGTACTTC. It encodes CASSTNPAGSNEQYF.

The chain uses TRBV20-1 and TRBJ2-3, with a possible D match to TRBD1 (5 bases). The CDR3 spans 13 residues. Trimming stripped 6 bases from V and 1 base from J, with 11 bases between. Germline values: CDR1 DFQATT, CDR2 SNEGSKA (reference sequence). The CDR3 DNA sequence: TGCAGTGCCCCGGAACAGGGCACAGATACGCAGTATTTT. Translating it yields CSAPEQGTDTQYF.

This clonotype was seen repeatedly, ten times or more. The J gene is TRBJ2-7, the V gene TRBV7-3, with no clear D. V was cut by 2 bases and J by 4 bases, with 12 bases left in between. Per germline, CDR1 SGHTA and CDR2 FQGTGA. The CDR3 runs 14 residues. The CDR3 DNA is TGTGCCAGCAGCTTAGGTGGGAATCCTTACGAGCAGTACTTC. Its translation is CASSLGGNPYEQYF.

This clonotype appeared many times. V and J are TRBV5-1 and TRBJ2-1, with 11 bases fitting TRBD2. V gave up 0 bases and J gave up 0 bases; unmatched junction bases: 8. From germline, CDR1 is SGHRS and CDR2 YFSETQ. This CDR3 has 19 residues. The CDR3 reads CASSLVAGTSGTSYNEQFF. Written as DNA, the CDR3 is TGCGCCAGCAGCTTGGTAGCCGGGACTAGCGGAACCTCCTACAATGAGCAGTTCTTC.

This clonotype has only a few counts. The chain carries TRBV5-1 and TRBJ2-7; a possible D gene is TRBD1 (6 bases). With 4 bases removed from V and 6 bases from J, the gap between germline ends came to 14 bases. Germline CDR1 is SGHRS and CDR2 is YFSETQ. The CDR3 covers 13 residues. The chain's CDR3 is CASSNDRSGEQYF. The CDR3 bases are TGCGCCAGCAGCAACGACAGGTCCGGCGAGCAGTACTTC.

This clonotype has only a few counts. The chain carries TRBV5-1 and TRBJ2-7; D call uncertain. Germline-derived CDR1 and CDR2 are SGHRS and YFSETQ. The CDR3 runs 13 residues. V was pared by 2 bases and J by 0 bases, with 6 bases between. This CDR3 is CASSLSTSYEQYF. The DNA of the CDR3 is TGCGCCAGCAGCTTATCGACCTCCTACGAGCAGTACTTC. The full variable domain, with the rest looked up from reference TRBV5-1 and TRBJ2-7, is KAGVTQTPRYLIKTRGQQVTLSCSPISGHRSVSWYQQTPGQGLQFLFEYFSETQRNKGNFPGRFSGRQFSNSRSEMNVSTLELGDSALYLCASSLSTSYEQYFGPGTRLTVT.

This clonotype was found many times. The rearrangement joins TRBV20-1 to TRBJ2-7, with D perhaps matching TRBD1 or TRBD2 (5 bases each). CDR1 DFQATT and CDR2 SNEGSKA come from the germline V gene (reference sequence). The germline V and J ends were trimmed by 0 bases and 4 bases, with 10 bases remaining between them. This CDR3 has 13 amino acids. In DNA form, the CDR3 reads TGCAGTGCTAGAGAGACGGGGCTGTACGAGCAGTACTTC. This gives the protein CSARETGLYEQYF.

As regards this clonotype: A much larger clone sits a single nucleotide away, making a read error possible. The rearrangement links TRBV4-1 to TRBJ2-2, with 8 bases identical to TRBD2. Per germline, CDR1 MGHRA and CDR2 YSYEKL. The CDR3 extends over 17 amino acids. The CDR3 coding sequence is TGCGCCAGCAGCCGAACCAGCGGGGGCCAATACACCGTGGAGCTGTTTTTT. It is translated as CASSRTSGGQYTVELFF.

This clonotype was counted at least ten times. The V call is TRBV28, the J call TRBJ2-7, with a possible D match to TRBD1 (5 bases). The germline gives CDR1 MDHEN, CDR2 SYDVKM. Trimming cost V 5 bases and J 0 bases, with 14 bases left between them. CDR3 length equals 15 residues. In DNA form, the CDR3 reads TGTGCCAGCAGTCAAGTGACAGCCTACTCCTACGAGCAGTACTTC. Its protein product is CASSQVTAYSYEQYF.

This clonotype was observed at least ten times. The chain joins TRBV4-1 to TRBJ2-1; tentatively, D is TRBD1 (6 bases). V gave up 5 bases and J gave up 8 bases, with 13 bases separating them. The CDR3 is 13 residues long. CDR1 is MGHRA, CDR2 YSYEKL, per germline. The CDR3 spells CASSGGRGDEQFF. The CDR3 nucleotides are TGCGCCAGCAGCGGCGGCAGGGGTGATGAGCAGTTCTTC.

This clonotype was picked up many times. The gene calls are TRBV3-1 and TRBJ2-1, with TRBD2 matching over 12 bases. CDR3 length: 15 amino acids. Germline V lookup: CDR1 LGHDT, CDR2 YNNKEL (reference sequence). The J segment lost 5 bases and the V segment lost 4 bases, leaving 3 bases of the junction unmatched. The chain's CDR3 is CASSRGLAGDNEQFF. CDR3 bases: TGTGCCAGCAGCCGGGGACTAGCGGGTGACAATGAGCAGTTCTTC.

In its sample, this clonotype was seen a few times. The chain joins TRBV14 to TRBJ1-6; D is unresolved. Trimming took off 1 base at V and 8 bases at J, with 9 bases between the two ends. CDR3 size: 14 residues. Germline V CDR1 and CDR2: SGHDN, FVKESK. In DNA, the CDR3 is TGTGCCAGCAGCCAAGGGCAGATACATTCACCCCTCCACTTT. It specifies CASSQGQIHSPLHF.

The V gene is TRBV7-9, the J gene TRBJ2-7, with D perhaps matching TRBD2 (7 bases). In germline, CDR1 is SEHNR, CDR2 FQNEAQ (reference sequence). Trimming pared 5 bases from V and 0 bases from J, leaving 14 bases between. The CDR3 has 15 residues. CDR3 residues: CASSTGGGISYEQYF. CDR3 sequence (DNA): TGTGCCAGCAGCACGGGGGGCGGCATCTCCTACGAGCAGTACTTC.

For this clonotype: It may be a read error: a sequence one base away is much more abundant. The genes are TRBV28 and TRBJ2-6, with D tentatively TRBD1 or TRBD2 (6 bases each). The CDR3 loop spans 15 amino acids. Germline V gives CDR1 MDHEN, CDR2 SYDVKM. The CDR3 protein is CASRRDTSGAKVLTF. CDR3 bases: TGTGCCAGCAGGCGGGACACTTCAGGGGCCAAAGTCCTGACTTTC.

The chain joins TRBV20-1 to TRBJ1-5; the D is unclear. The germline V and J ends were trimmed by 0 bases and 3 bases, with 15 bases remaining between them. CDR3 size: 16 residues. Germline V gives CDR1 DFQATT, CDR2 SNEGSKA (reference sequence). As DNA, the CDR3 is TGCAGTGCTAGAGATCAGGAGGAACCTCTCAATCAGCCCCAGCATTTT. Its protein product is CSARDQEEPLNQPQHF.

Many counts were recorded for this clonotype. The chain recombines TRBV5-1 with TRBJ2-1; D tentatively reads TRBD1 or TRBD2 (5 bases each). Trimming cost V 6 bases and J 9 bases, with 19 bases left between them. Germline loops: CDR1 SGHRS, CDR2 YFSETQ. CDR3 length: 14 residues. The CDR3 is CASNRDGSVGEQFF. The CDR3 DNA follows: TGCGCCAGCAACCGGGACGGATCGGTGGGTGAGCAGTTCTTC.